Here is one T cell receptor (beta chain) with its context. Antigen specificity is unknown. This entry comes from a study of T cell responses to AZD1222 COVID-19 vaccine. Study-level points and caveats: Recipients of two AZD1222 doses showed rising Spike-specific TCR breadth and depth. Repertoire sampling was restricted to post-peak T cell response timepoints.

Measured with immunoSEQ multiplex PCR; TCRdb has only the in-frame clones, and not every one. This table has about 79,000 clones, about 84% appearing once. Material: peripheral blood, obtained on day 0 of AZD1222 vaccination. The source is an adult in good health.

The chain's CDR3 is CASSERWNQPQHF. CDR3 sequence (DNA): TGTGCCAGCAGTGAAAGGTGGAACCAGCCCCAGCATTTT. The rearrangement uses TRBV2 and TRBJ1-5, with D uncertain. This CDR3 contains 13 residues. V was pared by 2 bases and J by 7 bases, with 9 bases between. Germline lookup yields CDR1 SNHLY and CDR2 FYNNEI.